One and the same sample provided the 9 T cell receptor beta chains below, sequenced in a study of blood T cell repertoires in COVID-19. Profiled with immunoSEQ multiplex PCR; TCRdb holds only in-frame clones, not every one. The sample has about 120,000 clones; just over 85% are singletons. Sequenced input: peripheral blood. The origin of the receptors is a man between 40 and 49 years old with acute or convalescent COVID-19.

This chain joins TRBV5-1 and TRBJ2-2; 8 bases align to TRBD1. Trimming cost V 1 base and J 3 bases; bases outside gene matches: 2. This CDR3 region has 15 residues. The V gene's germline CDR1 is SGHRS and CDR2 YFSETQ. The CDR3 sequence: CASSLIQGDTGELFF. The DNA of the CDR3 is TGCGCCAGCAGCTTGATACAGGGGGACACCGGGGAGCTGTTTTTT.

The rearrangement uses TRBV10-2 and TRBJ2-2; a weak D match, TRBD2 (6 bases). The germline gives CDR1 WSHSY, CDR2 SAAADI. Trimming removed 7 bases from V and 0 bases from J, with 9 bases in between. The CDR3 is made up of 14 amino acids. The CDR3 sequence is CASMDYTNTGELFF. The DNA for the CDR3 is TGCGCCAGCATGGACTACACGAACACCGGGGAGCTGTTTTTT.

This clone came up once. J is TRBJ2-6 and V is TRBV6-5, with D tentatively TRBD2 (6 bases). The germline V gene has CDR1 MNHEY and CDR2 SVGAGI. This CDR3 comprises 15 residues. V lost 8 bases and J 0 bases, leaving 11 bases between the germline ends. The CDR3 region is CASGAGTSGANVLTF. CDR3 nucleotides: TGTGCCAGCGGGGCGGGGACCTCTGGGGCCAACGTCCTGACTTTC.

V usage is TRBV6-4 and J usage is TRBJ1-2; D not certain. Trimming stripped 3 bases from V and 5 bases from J, with 10 bases between. The germline V gene encodes CDR1 MRHNA and CDR2 SNTAGT. This CDR3 contains 13 residues. The CDR3, as DNA: TGTGCCAGCAGTGAATTTGCGGGGTATGGCTACACCTTC. Its protein product is CASSEFAGYGYTF.

V and J are TRBV12-3 or TRBV12-4 and TRBJ1-1, with D perhaps matching TRBD1 (5 bases). The length of the CDR3 is 13 residues. V was trimmed by 5 bases and J by 2 bases, leaving 9 bases between them. The chain's CDR3 is CASSRTINTEAFF. CDR3 in DNA: TGTGCCAGCAGTAGGACAATAAACACTGAAGCTTTCTTT.

V gene TRBV5-4 combines with J gene TRBJ2-3; D remains ambiguous. CDR1 and CDR2 from the germline V gene are SGHNT and YYREEE (reference sequence). V was shortened by 4 bases and J by 4 bases, with 16 bases between the two germline ends. The CDR3 spans 15 residues. As DNA, the CDR3 is TGTGCCAGCAGCCCTTCTGGTATTGGGCCAGATACGCAGTATTTT. This encodes CASSPSGIGPDTQYF.

This chain links TRBV19 with TRBJ2-7, with 9 nucleotides matching TRBD1. V lost 5 bases, J lost 1 base, and 9 bases stayed unmatched. The CDR3 contains 16 residues. Germline V gene lookup returns CDR1 LNHDA and CDR2 SQIVND (reference sequence). CDR3 sequence reads: CASSSTGTGLSYEQYF. The CDR3 DNA follows: TGTGCCAGTAGTTCTACCGGGACAGGGTTGTCCTACGAGCAGTACTTC.

The chain's CDR3 is CASSFSDSGNTIYF. In nucleotides, the CDR3 is TGTGCCAGCAGCTTTAGTGACTCTGGAAACACCATATATTTT. V is TRBV11-2 and J is TRBJ1-3, with unresolved D. The V end was cut by 3 bases, the J end by 0 bases, with 6 bases between. This CDR3 is built from 14 residues. Germline-derived CDR1 and CDR2 are SGHAT and FQNNGV.

Note on this clone: This CDR3 is also generated by other DNA sequences in the sample. The CDR3 region has the DNA TGTGCCAGCAGTGAAGCGAGGAGGAACCAGCCCCAGCATTTT. This translates into CASSEARRNQPQHF. The genes are TRBV6-1 and TRBJ1-5; no clear D. This CDR3 contains 14 residues. Germline CDR1 and CDR2: MNHNS and SASEGT. V lost 0 bases, J lost 7 bases, and 10 bases lay in between.